This entry concerns a single T cell receptor (beta chain). Which antigen it targets is not known. The sample holds no much larger clone one base away, and base qualities are not on file. The data stem from a study of blood T cell repertoires in COVID-19 (dated by TCRdb to the early 2020s). With regard to the full study: Collaborator samples came from the United States, Italy and Spain and covered acute and convalescent phases of COVID-19. The material from the prospective study consisted of cDNA or gDNA derived from T cells, B-cell-depleted T cells, or PBMCs. Deeply sampled blood TCRbeta repertoires from subjects exposed to, actively infected with, or recovered from COVID-19 were included in the dataset. A freely available public database, intended as a resource for researchers studying the immune response to SARS-CoV-2, is where the repertoires were released. The samples were drawn from two sources: the first 160 participants of the ongoing ImmuneRACE study, and fewer than 1,500 subjects contributed by 6 global collaborators. Nearly every sample came with metadata listing a de-identified subject ID, COVID-19 status, age in years and sex. Where available, HLA class I and class II types were obtained from metadata supplied by the sample provider rather than from assay-based typing.

Here is what the overall study found, with its caveats: Clinical and demographic metadata were provided uncurated, with the amount varying by source and participant.

Whole blood was collected in K2EDTA tubes by collaborating institutions according to the institutions' own protocols. For TCRbeta analysis, collaborators shipped samples in one of three forms: frozen whole blood, isolated PBMCs, or DNA extracted from either of those sample types. Via the germline V gene (reference sequence), CDR1 is GTSNPN and CDR2 SVGIG. The germline V end is reduced by 0 bases and the J end by 7 bases; junction bases left unmatched: 5. The CDR3 covers 15 residues, taking in both the cysteine and the phenylalanine. CDR3 DNA only is kept here, 45 bases in frame from base 1. TCRbeta CDR3 regions were amplified from genomic DNA by means of the immunoSEQ Assay, a bias-controlled multiplex PCR. As for the authors' bioinformatics: Nucleated cell counts per sample were estimated from amplification of reference gene primers within the assay. To quantify the absolute abundance of each unique TCRbeta CDR3 rearrangement, sequence reads were collapsed and filtered. For each sample, productive Simpson clonality was calculated as the square root of Simpson's diversity index across productive rearrangements. Drawn from immuneACCESS, this table holds only the in-frame rearrangements with V and J called that TCRdb kept. Clones are partly lost; checked studies trace under half to an unresolved V gene and leave the rest unexplained. The DNA was the basis for D and trimming; V, J and clone size are from that table. For this sample there are approximately 330,000 clones; roughly 90% appear just once. The top ten hold 4% of the sample.

This clonotype was sampled from a woman between 45 and 60 years old with active or convalescent COVID-19. The chain joins TRBV30 to TRBJ2-2, with TRBD2 matching 10 junction bases. The sample consisted of peripheral blood. The CDR3 region reads CAWSVMLAGVGELFF. The DNA sequence is TGTGCCTGGAGTGTTATGCTAGCGGGGGTCGGGGAGCTGTTTTTT.